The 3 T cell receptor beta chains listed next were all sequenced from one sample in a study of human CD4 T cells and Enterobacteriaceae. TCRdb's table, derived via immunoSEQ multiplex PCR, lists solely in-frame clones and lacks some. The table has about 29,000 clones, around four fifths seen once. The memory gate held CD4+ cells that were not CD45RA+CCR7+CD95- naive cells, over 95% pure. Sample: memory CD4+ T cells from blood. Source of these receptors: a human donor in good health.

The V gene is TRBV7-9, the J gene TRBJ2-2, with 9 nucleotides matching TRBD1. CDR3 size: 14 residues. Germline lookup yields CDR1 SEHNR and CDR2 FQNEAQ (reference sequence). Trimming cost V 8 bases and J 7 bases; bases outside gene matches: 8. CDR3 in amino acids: CASGYRGRNGELFF. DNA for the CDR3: TGTGCCAGCGGGTACAGGGGGCGCAACGGGGAGCTGTTTTTT.

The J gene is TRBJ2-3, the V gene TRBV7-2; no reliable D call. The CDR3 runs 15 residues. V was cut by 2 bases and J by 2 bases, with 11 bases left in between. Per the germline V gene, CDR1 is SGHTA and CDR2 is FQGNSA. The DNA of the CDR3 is TGTGCCAGCAGCTTATCAGTCGGTTACACAGATACGCAGTATTTT. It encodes CASSLSVGYTDTQYF.

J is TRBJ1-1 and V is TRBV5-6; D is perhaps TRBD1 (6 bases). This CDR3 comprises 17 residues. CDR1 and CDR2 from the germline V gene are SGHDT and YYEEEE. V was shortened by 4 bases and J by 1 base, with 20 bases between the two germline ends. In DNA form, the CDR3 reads TGTGCCAGCAGCCGATTACAGGGAAGAGTGAAGAACACTGAAGCTTTCTTT. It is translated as CASSRLQGRVKNTEAFF.